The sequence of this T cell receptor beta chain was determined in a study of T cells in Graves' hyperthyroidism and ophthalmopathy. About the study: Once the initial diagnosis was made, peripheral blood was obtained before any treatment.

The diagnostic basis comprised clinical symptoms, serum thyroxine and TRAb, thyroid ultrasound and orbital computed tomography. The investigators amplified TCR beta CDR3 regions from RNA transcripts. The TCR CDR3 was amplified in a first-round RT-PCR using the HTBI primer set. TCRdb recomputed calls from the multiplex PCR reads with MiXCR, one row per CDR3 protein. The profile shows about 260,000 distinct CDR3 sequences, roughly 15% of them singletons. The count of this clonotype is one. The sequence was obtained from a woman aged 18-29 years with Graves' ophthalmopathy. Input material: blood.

The CDR3 here is CASSPSLGSYNEQFF. CDR3 nucleotides: TGTGCCAGCAGCCCTAGCCTTGGCTCCTACAATGAGCAGTTCTTC. The V call is TRBV7-9, the J call TRBJ2-1, with D maybe TRBD2 (5 bases). Trimming left V 5 bases short and J 0 bases short, with 11 bases between. CDR3 length equals 15 residues. The germline CDR1 and CDR2 sequences are SEHNR and FQNEAQ (reference sequence).